Listed below are T cell receptor beta chains from one sample, sequenced in a study of vaccination effects on CD4 cells after COVID-19. Using immunoSEQ multiplex PCR, the repertoire was profiled, and TCRdb retains in-frame clones only, with some absent. The sample contains tens of thousands of clones, just under 75% of which appear only once. For these TCRs, the target antigens are not known. Sequencing was performed on CD4+ T cells from PBMCs cultured with SARS-CoV-2 spike peptides, taken before COVID-19 vaccination. The source is a human donor who received a COVID-19 vaccine. Both conserved end residues are part of each CDR3. Each record gives: J gene, clone size, D gene, V gene, CDR3 DNA, CDR3 protein. D genes are given only for firm matches. A clone size is listed for some rows: how often the clone was seen (once, few, many), or a class if it is expanded.

>TRBJ2-7|-|-|TRBV5-4
TGTGCCAGCAGCCCTCGTCGGTCGAGCGAGCAGTACTTC
CASSPRRSSEQYF
>TRBJ2-1|few|TRBD2|TRBV6-4
TGTGCCAGCAGGCCTTTGACTAGCGGGATCCGAGATGGCTCCTACAATGAGCAGTTCTTC
CASRPLTSGIRDGSYNEQFF
>TRBJ2-2|few|-|TRBV7-9
TGTGCCAGCAGCTTGCCGCTCGGGGAGCTGTTTTTT
CASSLPLGELFF
>TRBJ1-5|-|-|TRBV4-1
TGCGCCAGCAGCCAAGGGGCGGGTAATCAGCCCCAGCATTTT
CASSQGAGNQPQHF
>TRBJ2-2|-|-|TRBV3-1/TRBV3-2
TGTGCCAGCAGCCGACCTACTAGTACCGGGGAGCTGTTTTTT
CASSRPTSTGELFF
>TRBJ2-7|-|TRBD2|TRBV5-1
TGCGCCAGCAGCTTGGTTGCGGGAGTAAACAACGAGCAGTACTTC
CASSLVAGVNNEQYF
>TRBJ2-7|-|TRBD2|TRBV5-1
TGCGCCAGCGGAAAACAGGGACTAGGCTCCTACGAGCAGTACTTC
CASGKQGLGSYEQYF
>TRBJ2-5|-|-|TRBV5-1
TGCGCCAGCAGCCAGGACAGCATCCAAGAGACCCAGTACTTC
CASSQDSIQETQYF
>TRBJ1-2|-|-|TRBV29-1
TGCAGCGTTGAAGACGAACTCCGGGACAAAGGATTTGGCTACACCTTC
CSVEDELRDKGFGYTF
>TRBJ2-4|-|TRBD2|TRBV3-1/TRBV3-2
TGTGCCAGCAGCCAAGATATCACTAGCGGGGGGGCCCACATTCAGTACTTC
CASSQDITSGGAHIQYF
>TRBJ1-2|-|-|TRBV9
TGTGCCAGCAGCGTAGAGGCTCAGGGGAACTATGGCTACACCTTC
CASSVEAQGNYGYTF
>TRBJ2-7|-|-|TRBV10-1
TGCGCCAGCAGCCTAGGGGGCTCCTACGAGCAGTACTTC
CASSLGGSYEQYF
>TRBJ1-2|-|-|TRBV19
TGTGCCAGTAGTATGGGGGGGAATATCGCTTATGGCTACACCTTC
CASSMGGNIAYGYTF
>TRBJ1-3|-|-|TRBV5-5
TGTGCCAGCAGCTTGACTGGGGAGCTATCTGGAAACACCATATATTTT
CASSLTGELSGNTIYF
>TRBJ2-1|few|TRBD2|TRBV5-1
TGCGCCAGCAGCTCTGGCGGACTAGCGGGGACCTACAATGAGCAGTTCTTC
CASSSGGLAGTYNEQFF
>TRBJ1-4|-|-|TRBV24-1
TGTGCCACCAGTGGCGGCGGGGGGACTAATGAAAAACTGTTTTTT
CATSGGGGTNEKLFF